The source of this T cell receptor beta chain is a study of blood T cell repertoires in COVID-19. Libraries were prepared by immunoSEQ multiplex PCR; TCRdb keeps only in-frame clonotypes and omits some of them. The repertoire holds about 86,000 clones, around 85% seen once, with 3.4% in the top ten. The CDR3 is 13 residues long. Looked up from germline, CDR1 is SGHTA and CDR2 is FQGNSA. V gave up 0 bases and J gave up 7 bases; unmatched junction bases: 3. The specimen was peripheral blood. This receptor was obtained from a man between 45 and 60 years old with acute or convalescent COVID-19. This sequence joins TRBV7-2 and TRBJ2-7; 7 bases are a match to TRBD2. CDR3 nucleotide sequence: TGTGCCAGCAGCTTAGCGGGAGGGCGGGAGCAGTACTTC. Its translation is CASSLAGGREQYF.